The text below deals with one TCR beta chain. It has no known antigen specificity. Per-nucleotide qualities are absent, and no much larger clonotype sits a single base away. CDR1 and CDR2 are read off the germline V gene as KGHSH and LQKENI. Trimming takes 4 bases off V and 6 bases off J; junction bases not matched to a gene: 11. From its cysteine to its phenylalanine, the CDR3 spans 15 amino acids. Left in the record is the CDR3 DNA by itself, 45 bases read in frame from the first base. This sample is drawn from a study of blood T cell repertoires in COVID-19 (dated by TCRdb to the early 2020s). Background for the entire study: Collaborator samples came from the United States, Italy and Spain and covered acute and convalescent phases of COVID-19. The material from the prospective study consisted of cDNA or gDNA derived from T cells, B-cell-depleted T cells, or PBMCs. Deeply sampled blood TCRbeta repertoires from subjects exposed to, actively infected with, or recovered from COVID-19 were included in the dataset. A freely available public database, intended as a resource for researchers studying the immune response to SARS-CoV-2, is where the repertoires were released. The samples were drawn from two sources: the first 160 participants of the ongoing ImmuneRACE study, and 1,254 subjects contributed by 6 global collaborators. Nearly every sample came with metadata listing a de-identified subject ID, COVID-19 status, age in years and sex. HLA class I and class II types, where available, came from metadata supplied by the sample provider rather than from assay-based typing. Overall study results and their limits: How much clinical and demographic metadata was included differed by source and by participant, and the metadata was provided uncurated.

The immunoSEQ Assay, a bias-controlled multiplex PCR, was used to amplify TCRbeta CDR3 regions from genomic DNA. The study's processing was this. The number of nucleated cells in each sample was estimated from the amplification of reference gene primers within the assay. To quantify the absolute abundance of each unique TCRbeta CDR3 rearrangement, sequence reads were collapsed and filtered. Productive Simpson clonality was computed per sample as the square root of Simpson's diversity index over productive rearrangements. TCRdb took over this immuneACCESS table, retaining in-frame rearrangements with V and J assigned. Such tables are incomplete; in checked studies, under half of the missing clones stem from an unresolved V gene, and the remainder is unexplained. V and J calls and clone size are copied from that table; D and trimming were computed from the DNA. The sample includes about 210,000 clones, with around nine tenths observed a single time. The ten largest clones represent more than 4.5% of the sample.

The collaborating institutions used their own protocols to collect whole blood in K2EDTA tubes. For TCRbeta analysis, collaborators shipped samples as frozen whole blood, isolated PBMCs, or DNA extracted from either of those sample types. Material for sequencing was peripheral blood. This sequence uses TRBV18 and TRBJ2-5; 7 junctional bases match TRBD1. The sequence derives from a woman in her thirties or forties with acute or convalescent COVID-19. The DNA sequence is TGTGCCAGCTCACTCACCGGGACAGAGCATCAGACCCAGTACTTC. The translation is CASSLTGTEHQTQYF. With all but the CDR3 taken from the reference TRBV18 and TRBJ2-5 genes, the full variable domain is: NAGVMQNPRHLVRRRGQEARLRCSPMKGHSHVYWYRQLPEEGLKFMVYLQKENIIDESGMPKERFSAEFPKEGPSILRIQQVVRGDSAAYFCASSLTGTEHQTQYFGPGTRLLVL.